The sequence of this T cell receptor beta chain was determined in a study of T-cell memory formation after mild COVID-19. With 4 bases removed from V and 4 bases from J, the gap between germline ends came to 14 bases. The CDR3 covers 14 residues. Germline values: CDR1 GTSNPN, CDR2 SVGIG (reference sequence). Overall study findings and caveats: Cross-reactive memory seemingly joined, as some responding clones were found in pre-infection memory. CD4/CD8 balance characterized clones contracting day 15 to 85, and CD4+ skew characterized later expanders. Contracting CD4+ clones were located mainly in CM and EM, and CD8+ clones in EMRA.

In this sample, this clonotype turned up a few times. Antigen: not known. 5'RACE with constant-segment primers yielded barcoded, UMI-tagged TCR alpha and TCR beta cDNA libraries. TCRdb recomputed calls from the 5' RACE reads with MiXCR, one row per CDR3 protein. The sample shows around 450,000 distinct CDR3 sequences, 20% of them seen only once. This rearrangement joins TRBV30 to TRBJ1-5; weak D call: TRBD1 (5 bases). The receptor comes from an adult woman who had mild COVID-19 (a few samples of this study predate the infection). Cell type and time point are not known. Material: PBMCs or a T cell subset sorted from them (not recorded which). The chain's CDR3 is CAWTGNRLNQPQHF. The CDR3 nucleotides are TGTGCCTGGACCGGGAACAGGCTAAATCAGCCCCAGCATTTT.